This section outlines one T cell receptor (beta chain) sequence together with its context. Its specificity is not known. This specimen belongs to a study of cytomegalovirus exposure and HLA in healthy donors. Study-wide points: The authors enumerated 150 to 200 TCR beta chains as linked to cytomegalovirus. TRBV6-2, TRBV6-3 and some other V segments were unresolvable in 87-base-pair reads. In an earlier analysis, about 87% or about 30%: the productive usage of most TCR beta V segments.

PCR used 60 Vbeta primers and 13 Jbeta primers. This table comes from immunoSEQ multiplex PCR, and its TCRdb copy is limited to in-frame clones, with some not included. This table lists 200,000 to 250,000 clones. V was trimmed by 2 bases and J by 9 bases, leaving 18 bases between them. The CDR3 has 15 residues. Germline CDR1 SGHTS, CDR2 YDEGEE. The donors gave bone marrow, and they were healthy. The sequence came from a girl aged 2-10 years in good health and CMV-seropositive. The sequenced sample consisted of PBMCs. This rearrangement joins TRBV5-8 to TRBJ2-4; TRBD2 might be the D (5 bases). The DNA of the CDR3 is TGTGCCAGCAGCTTTCAAGGTCGGCGGGCTGGCATTCAGTACTTC. It specifies CASSFQGRRAGIQYF.